This TCR beta chain was observed in a study of cytomegalovirus exposure and HLA in healthy donors. Notes on the study in general: Specificity for CMV antigens was confirmed in vitro for a few of the CMV-associated chains. TCR beta chains numbering more than 150 were designated cytomegalovirus-associated.

Libraries were prepared by immunoSEQ multiplex PCR; TCRdb keeps only in-frame clonotypes and omits some of them. The table has approximately 210,000 clones, more than 70% seen once. Looked up from germline, CDR1 is SGHRS and CDR2 is YFSETQ. The CDR3 is 15 residues long. V shed 0 bases and J 7 bases; nucleotides not matched to a gene: 6. Separation from the approximately 710-subject first cohort characterized the approximately 120-subject validation cohort, to which the donors belonged. Comments on this clone: As yet, its antigen is unknown.

The rearrangement joins TRBV5-1 to TRBJ2-2; 7 bases fit TRBD1. Sequencing was carried out using PBMCs. The source of this sequence is a woman aged 18-29 years in good health and CMV-seronegative. The DNA of the CDR3 is TGCGCCAGCAGCTTGGTCAGAGGGGGCGGCGGGGAGCTGTTTTTT. It is translated as CASSLVRGGGGELFF.